The clone carrying this T cell receptor (beta chain) was seen repeatedly, ten times or more. Its antigen is not identified. The germline CDR1 and CDR2 sequences are LGHDT and YNNKEL (reference sequence). The CDR3 is 15 residues long. Unmatched junction bases numbered 7, after V lost 0 bases and J lost 10 bases. The sample originates from a study of neurological immune-mediated disorders. TCRdb reprocessed the 5' RACE reads with MiXCR, giving one entry per CDR3 protein. The sample has under 40,000 distinct CDR3 sequences, less than 8.5% seen once. Study-level findings and limits: CDR3 amino acid sequences found in expanded clones were never shared across subjects, suggesting private repertoires in all groups.

Sequencing used PBMCs. The receptor's source is a woman aged 40-49 years in good health. V is TRBV3-1 and J is TRBJ1-4; TRBD1 matches at 8 bases. Here the CDR3 DNA reads TGTGCCAGCAGCCAAGAATACAGGGGGAAAGGAAAACTGTTTTTT. Translating it yields CASSQEYRGKGKLFF. Complete variable domain (other parts from reference TRBV3-1 and TRBJ1-4): DTAVSQTPKYLVTQMGNDKSIKCEQNLGHDTMYWYKQDSKKFLKIMFSYNNKELIINETVPNRFSPKSPDKAHLNLHINSLELGDSAVYFCASSQEYRGKGKLFFGSGTQLSVL.